Listed below are T cell receptor beta chains from one sample, sequenced in a study of T-cell memory formation after mild COVID-19. TCRdb ran MiXCR on the 5' RACE reads and lists one entry per CDR3 protein. Of 400,000 to 500,000 distinct CDR3 sequences in the sample, 24% were seen once. Sequencing was done on a sample of PBMCs or a T cell subset sorted from them (not recorded which). These receptors were taken from an adult woman who had mild COVID-19 (a few samples of this study predate the infection). Cell type and time point are not known. CDR3s include the opening cysteine and the closing phenylalanine or tryptophan. The order of the fields is J gene, clone size, V gene, CDR3 protein. Size values are once, few and many counts, or a class for expanded clones, and some rows have none.

TRBJ2-1,NA,TRBV30,CAWSRISRGGYNEQFF
TRBJ2-6,few,TRBV4-3,CASSLYRSGANVLTF
TRBJ2-7,few,TRBV21-1,CASSKNRPHEQYF
TRBJ2-1,NA,TRBV7-7,CASSITGGRGSYNEQFF
TRBJ2-7,NA,TRBV5-3,CARSADRGPLREVSYEQYF
TRBJ1-6,NA,TRBV15,CATSRARDSPLHF
TRBJ2-3,few,TRBV7-9,CASSRGLAASTDTQYF
TRBJ1-1,few,TRBV24-1,CATSDLSNTEAFF
TRBJ1-5,NA,TRBV5-6,CASSADRGRSNQPQHF
TRBJ2-1,NA,TRBV7-8,CASSSGGNGYNEQFF
TRBJ2-3,NA,TRBV4-1,CASSHREGADTQYF
TRBJ2-1,NA,TRBV7-2,CASSPQGLAGRYNEQFF
TRBJ2-3,many,TRBV6-4,CASSEGTDTQYF
TRBJ1-5,NA,TRBV5-1,CASSFRVVRNQPQHF
TRBJ2-7,NA,TRBV11-2,CASSPSDGTYEQYF
TRBJ2-7,few,TRBV15,CATSRGTASYEQYF
TRBJ1-1,few,TRBV5-1,CASSLETQNTEAFF
TRBJ1-4,once,TRBV5-1,CASSAGQYNEKLFF
TRBJ2-3,few,TRBV10-3,CAITPEGRTDTQYF
TRBJ2-1,many,TRBV12-3/TRBV12-4,CASSSSGRAPNEQFF
TRBJ2-1,few,TRBV30,CAEGRSNEQFF
TRBJ1-2,NA,TRBV5-4,CASSPALGVNYGYTF
TRBJ2-3,NA,TRBV7-2,CASSGLAPWATGTDTQYF
TRBJ2-3,NA,TRBV20-1,CSATAGRTDTQYF
TRBJ1-1,few,TRBV5-1,CASSFERVGAEAFF
TRBJ2-7,few,TRBV6-6,CASSAGTGASPYEQYF
TRBJ2-7,NA,TRBV11-2,CASSSVRGSYEQYF
TRBJ1-4,NA,TRBV10-3,CAISRTGGEKLFF
TRBJ2-3,few,TRBV5-1,CASRKQGSTDTQYF
TRBJ2-3,NA,TRBV4-1,CASSQPALRGRGTDTQYF
TRBJ2-2,NA,TRBV19,CASSQGGARELFF
TRBJ1-1,many,TRBV7-3,CASSLQGAGTEAFF